These 27 T cell receptor beta chains came from one sample sequenced in a study of spatial heterogeneity in lung cancer. The time point: sample taken at primary tumor resection. MiXCR, run by TCRdb on the 5' RACE reads, gives a single entry per CDR3 protein. Found here are 7,500 to 8,000 distinct CDR3 sequences, roughly 6.5% of them singletons; the top ten hold 15% to 20%. No antigen is known for these receptors. Points from the study as a whole: Mutation counts in tumors were tracked by counts of expanded intratumoral alpha and beta TCRs.

The sequenced sample was lung tumor tissue, obtained at surgery. These TCRs come from a female donor with early-stage non-small cell lung cancer.

This clonotype was recorded many times. This beta chain is an unintended read in a library built for alpha chains; its size means little. The chain links TRBV6-6 to TRBJ2-3; 11 bases are shared with TRBD2. The CDR3 has 13 residues. The junction had 4 bases not matched to a gene; V was cut back by 9 bases and J by 5 bases. Per the germline V gene, CDR1 is MNHNY and CDR2 is SVGAGI (reference sequence). As DNA, the CDR3 is TGTGCCAGTAGCGGGAGGGCTGGAGATACGCAGTATTTT. It is translated as CASSGRAGDTQYF.

Ten or more counts support this clonotype. For a library built for alpha chains, this beta chain is a stray read; little rests on its size. The rearrangement uses TRBV12-3 or TRBV12-4 and TRBJ2-3; no firm D call. The V end was cut by 4 bases, the J end by 6 bases, with 8 bases between. The CDR3 extends over 12 amino acids. CDR3 bases: TGTGCCAGCAGTTGGGTGGCGGATACGCAGTATTTT. Protein: CASSWVADTQYF.

This clonotype was detected many times. Being off target in a library aimed at alpha chains, this beta chain has a size of little meaning. The rearrangement uses TRBV5-1 and TRBJ2-7; D is perhaps TRBD1 or TRBD2 (7 bases each). Germline loops: CDR1 SGHRS, CDR2 YFSETQ. V lost 0 bases to trimming and J lost 3 bases, with 16 bases between them. The length of the CDR3 is 16 residues. This CDR3 reads CASSLAGGGGFYEQYF. CDR3 nucleotide sequence: TGCGCCAGCAGCTTGGCCGGGGGAGGGGGCTTCTACGAGCAGTACTTC.

There are many counts of this clonotype. In a library made to pick up alpha chains, this beta chain is a stray read with a size that means little. The CDR3 protein is CASRTGSTTNEKLFF. The CDR3 coding sequence is TGTGCCAGCAGAACAGGATCCACAACTAATGAAAAACTGTTTTTT. The chain employs TRBV6-6 and TRBJ1-4; perhaps TRBD1 as D (5 bases). Germline assignment: CDR1 MNHNY and CDR2 SVGAGI (reference sequence). V lost 6 bases and J lost 0, with 11 bases in between. The CDR3 consists of 15 residues.

Regarding this clonotype: This beta chain slipped into a library made for alpha chains as a stray read, so its size is not meaningful. The CDR3: CSAKPDRYSYEQYF. CDR3 DNA sequence: TGCAGTGCTAAGCCGGACAGGTACTCCTACGAGCAGTACTTC. The chain uses TRBV20-1 and TRBJ2-7, with 7 bases that match TRBD1. After removal of 4 bases from V and 0 bases from J, the junction contained 6 bases not matched to a gene. The CDR3 covers 14 residues. Germline V CDR1 and CDR2: DFQATT, SNEGSKA (reference sequence).

Many counts were recorded for this clonotype. The library was built for alpha chains, so this beta chain is an off-target read and its size means little. The chain couples TRBV20-1 to TRBJ2-3; D possibly matches TRBD1 or TRBD2 (5 bases each). CDR1 is DFQATT, CDR2 SNEGSKA, per germline (reference sequence). V was cut by 5 bases and J by 4 bases, with 13 bases left in between. CDR3 length: 13 amino acids. The CDR3 here is CSAGMRGADTQYF. For the CDR3, the DNA is TGCAGTGCTGGAATGAGAGGGGCAGATACGCAGTATTTT.

Ten or more counts support this clonotype. The library was designed around alpha chains, so this beta chain is a stray read whose abundance carries little weight. The chain joins TRBV27 to TRBJ1-2; 8 positions agree with TRBD1. V shed 6 bases, J shed 7 bases, and the junction held 10 bases outside the gene matches. The CDR3 has 14 amino acids. CDR1 is MNHEY and CDR2 is SMNVEV in the germline V gene (reference sequence). CDR3 in amino acids: CASRQGVRSGGYTF. CDR3 nucleotides: TGTGCCAGCAGACAGGGGGTGCGGTCCGGTGGCTACACCTTC.

This clonotype is labeled as medium-sized. The library was built for alpha chains, so this beta chain is an off-target read and its size means little. The chain couples TRBV27 to TRBJ2-1; 11 bases are a match to TRBD2. The germline gives CDR1 MNHEY, CDR2 SMNVEV (reference sequence). V was clipped by 5 bases and J by 15 bases; unmatched bases: 6. This CDR3 spans 12 amino acids. The CDR3 here is CASSSSGRGLFF. CDR3 sequence (DNA): TGTGCCAGCAGTAGTAGCGGGAGGGGTCTGTTCTTC.

This clonotype was seen repeatedly, ten times or more. The library was prepared for alpha chains; this beta chain is a stray read, so its frequency means little. The chain combines TRBV10-2 with TRBJ2-1, with D possibly matching TRBD1 (5 bases). The CDR3 consists of 12 residues. V was shortened by 9 bases and J by 3 bases, with 9 bases between the two germline ends. Germline V gene lookup returns CDR1 WSHSY and CDR2 SAAADI. CDR3 protein: CASNQGYNEQFF. The CDR3, as DNA: TGCGCCAGTAACCAGGGCTACAATGAGCAGTTCTTC.

Sample share makes this clonotype medium-sized (0.01 to 0.1%). This beta chain represents an off-target read in a library built for alpha chains; its size is of limited meaning. The V gene is TRBV27, the J gene TRBJ2-4; tentative D call: TRBD1 (6 bases). CDR1 MNHEY and CDR2 SMNVEV come from the germline V gene (reference sequence). The CDR3 covers 15 residues. Trimming took off 6 bases at V and 6 bases at J, with 18 bases between the two ends. The CDR3 nucleotides are TGTGCCAGCAGCCTACAGGGCGGTGGTAGAAACATTCAGTACTTC. This gives the protein CASSLQGGGRNIQYF.

This clonotype was seen many times. For a library built for alpha chains, this beta chain is a stray read; little rests on its size. The chain carries TRBV20-1 and TRBJ2-1; 7 positions match TRBD2. The germline gives CDR1 DFQATT, CDR2 SNEGSKA (reference sequence). The CDR3 is 13 amino acids. With 0 bases clipped from V and 7 bases from J, the junction kept 3 bases outside the gene matches. CDR3 residues: CSAREGGENEQFF. The DNA for the CDR3 is TGCAGTGCTAGAGAGGGGGGGGAGAATGAGCAGTTCTTC.

Ten or more counts support this clonotype. As an off-target read in a library built for alpha chains, this beta chain has a frequency of little significance. The V gene is TRBV5-1, the J gene TRBJ2-1; 12 bases align to TRBD1. The CDR3 has 16 residues. Germline CDR1 reads SGHRS; CDR2 reads YFSETQ. The junction had 3 bases not matched to a gene; V was cut back by 0 bases and J by 5 bases. The CDR3 sequence: CASSLVGTGGHNEQFF. In DNA form, the CDR3 reads TGCGCCAGCAGCTTGGTCGGGACAGGGGGCCACAATGAGCAGTTCTTC.

This clonotype appeared many times. With the library built for alpha chains, this beta chain is off target and its frequency is not meaningful. This chain joins TRBV29-1 and TRBJ2-2, with D uncertain. V was pared by 6 bases and J by 1 base, with 9 bases between. The CDR3 is 13 amino acids. Germline CDR1 SQVTM, CDR2 ANQGSEA. CDR3 DNA sequence: TGCAGCGTGTGTCTTAGGAACACCGGGGAGCTGTTTTTT. It translates to CSVCLRNTGELFF.

Concerning this clonotype itself: Little can be read into the size of this beta chain, an off-target read in a library designed for alpha chains. The rearrangement joins TRBV21-1 to TRBJ2-1; the DNA was not compared with TRBD2, the D call given in the table. TRBV21-1 is marked as a pseudogene. This CDR3 spans 18 amino acids. The CDR3 region is CASSKPGFGIKGEGPQFF. The CDR3 coding sequence is TGTGCCAGCAGCAAGCCTGGTTTCGGAATTAAGGGGGAGGGCCCTCAGTTCTTC.

Many counts were recorded for this clonotype. This beta chain appears as a stray read in a library generated for alpha chains; its size is not informative. The J gene is TRBJ2-5, the V gene TRBV18; unclear D gene. The CDR3 totals 11 residues. Germline CDR1 is KGHSH and CDR2 is LQKENI. Trimming took off 5 bases at V and 3 bases at J, with 4 bases between the two ends. The CDR3 DNA sequence: TGTGCCAGCTCAGAAGAAGAGACCCAGTACTTC. Translating gives CASSEEETQYF. Based on the CDR3 plus reference TRBV18 and TRBJ2-5, the full variable domain is NAGVMQNPRHLVRRRGQEARLRCSPMKGHSHVYWYRQLPEEGLKFMVYLQKENIIDESGMPKERFSAEFPKEGPSILRIQQVVRGDSAAYFCASSEEETQYFGPGTRLLVL.

Many counts were recorded for this clonotype. A library prepared for alpha chains yielded this beta chain as an off-target read; its size is of little meaning. The V call is TRBV7-2, the J call TRBJ1-1; D unresolved. Trimming removed 5 bases from V and 0 bases from J, with 10 bases in between. The CDR3 consists of 14 residues. Germline CDR1 and CDR2: SGHTA and FQGNSA. The CDR3 spells CASSEYVVNTEAFF. CDR3 in DNA: TGTGCCAGCAGCGAGTACGTAGTGAACACTGAAGCTTTCTTT.

This clonotype was counted many times. Since it is a stray read in a library aimed at alpha chains, this beta chain has a size that is not meaningful. The rearrangement uses TRBV6-5 and TRBJ1-2; D gene unclear. The CDR3 covers 15 residues. V was clipped by 0 bases and J by 2 bases, with 10 bases between them. Per germline, CDR1 MNHEY and CDR2 SVGAGI. CDR3 in DNA: TGTGCCAGCAGTTACTCGACCCAGAGGAACTATGGCTACACCTTC. This translates into CASSYSTQRNYGYTF.

This clonotype came up many times. As an off-target read in a library built for alpha chains, this beta chain has a frequency of little significance. The gene calls are TRBV7-9 and TRBJ2-5; D is unresolved. Between the trimmed V and J ends, which lost 5 bases and 5 bases, there was a span of 9 bases. The CDR3 is 12 amino acids. The germline CDR1 and CDR2 sequences are SEHNR and FQNEAQ (reference sequence). The CDR3 DNA sequence: TGTGCCAGCAGCCCTCGCACGGAGACCCAGTACTTC. This translates into CASSPRTETQYF.

By share, this clonotype counts as medium-sized. This beta chain represents an off-target read in a library built for alpha chains; its size is of limited meaning. The genes are TRBV28 and TRBJ2-7, with 7 bases that match TRBD1. CDR1 and CDR2 (germline): MDHEN, SYDVKM. The CDR3 sequence is 17 residues long. After removal of 2 bases from V and 5 bases from J, the junction contained 15 bases not matched to a gene. CDR3 amino acids: CASSLAQTGAWKDEQYF. The DNA of the CDR3 is TGTGCCAGCAGTTTAGCGCAAACAGGGGCTTGGAAGGACGAGCAGTACTTC. The variable domain in full, completed from reference TRBV28 and TRBJ2-7, reads DVKVTQSSRYLVKRTGEKVFLECVQDMDHENMFWYRQDPGLGLRLIYFSYDVKMKEKGDIPEGYSVSREKKERFSLILESASTNQTSMYLCASSLAQTGAWKDEQYFGPGTRLTVT.

This clonotype qualifies as medium-sized. This beta chain is a stray read from a library made for alpha chains; its abundance is not meaningful. J is TRBJ1-1 and V is TRBV27; TRBD1 matches at 8 bases. V lost 0 bases to trimming and J lost 4 bases; unmatched junction nucleotides: 4. CDR1 MNHEY and CDR2 SMNVEV come from the germline V gene (reference sequence). This CDR3 has 15 amino acids. CDR3 bases: TGTGCCAGCAGTTTATCGCCAGGGGGCACCACTGAAGCTTTCTTT. Amino acids: CASSLSPGGTTEAFF.

In regard to this clonotype: This beta chain was picked up by a library intended for alpha chains and is off target, so its count carries little meaning. The V call is TRBV6-2 or TRBV6-3, the J call TRBJ2-2, with D uncertain. The CDR3 is 16 amino acids. The ends were cut back, 2 bases at V and 2 bases at J, with 12 bases in the middle. Per germline, CDR1 MNHEY and CDR2 SVGEGT. DNA for the CDR3: TGTGCCAGCAGTTACCTTGGACGGAGAAACACCGGGGAGCTGTTTTTT. Its translation: CASSYLGRRNTGELFF.

In the case of this clonotype: Because this beta chain is a stray read in a library intended to capture alpha chains, its abundance should not be given much weight. The chain recombines TRBV12-3 or TRBV12-4 with TRBJ1-1; no firm D call. Trimming removed 4 bases at V and 5 bases at J, with 11 bases between. The CDR3 consists of 13 residues. The CDR3 region has the DNA TGTGCCAGCAGTTGCGAGGGATATACTGAAGCTTTCTTT. Protein product: CASSCEGYTEAFF.

The table lists this clonotype with many counts. In a library made to pick up alpha chains, this beta chain is a stray read with a size that means little. V is TRBV5-1 and J is TRBJ2-7; 8 positions agree with TRBD1. CDR1 and CDR2 (germline): SGHRS, YFSETQ. There are 14 residues in the CDR3. With 4 bases clipped from V and 6 bases from J, the junction kept 9 bases outside the gene matches. The CDR3 DNA follows: TGCGCCAGCAGCCAGACAGGGGATCTCTCCGAGCAGTACTTC. Residues: CASSQTGDLSEQYF.

This clonotype is judged medium-sized (0.01 to 0.1%). Little can be read into the size of this beta chain, an off-target read in a library designed for alpha chains. This chain joins TRBV7-9 and TRBJ1-4; tentative D call: TRBD1 (5 bases). Per the germline V gene, CDR1 is SEHNR and CDR2 is FQNEAQ (reference sequence). The CDR3 totals 14 residues. V lost 4 bases to trimming and J lost 7 bases, with 13 bases between them. The CDR3 loop reads CASSSSSGFEKLFF. The CDR3 coding sequence is TGTGCCAGCAGCTCATCATCAGGGTTTGAAAAACTGTTTTTT. Based on the CDR3 plus reference TRBV7-9 and TRBJ1-4, the full variable domain is DTGVSQNPRHKITKRGQNVTFRCDPISEHNRLYWYRQTLGQGPEFLTYFQNEAQLEKSRLLSDRFSAERPKGSFSTLEIQRTEQGDSAMYLCASSSSSGFEKLFFGSGTQLSVL.

The table lists this clonotype with many counts. This beta chain is a stray read from a library made for alpha chains; its abundance is not meaningful. The chain combines TRBV5-1 with TRBJ1-3; no clear D. CDR1 and CDR2 from the germline V gene are SGHRS and YFSETQ. The length of the CDR3 is 15 residues. V was clipped by 4 bases and J by 0 bases, with 11 bases between them. The CDR3 DNA follows: TGCGCCAGCAGCCCCGAACTAAACTCTGGAAACACCATATATTTT. Translated: CASSPELNSGNTIYF.

In its sample, this clonotype was seen many times. The library was designed around alpha chains, so this beta chain is a stray read whose abundance carries little weight. The CDR3 bases are TGTGCCAGCAGCCAAGAGAGCCCCAATTCACCCCTCCACTTT. It yields the protein CASSQESPNSPLHF. The rearrangement links TRBV14 to TRBJ1-6; D not resolved. CDR3 length equals 14 residues. Germline CDR1 and CDR2: SGHDN and FVKESK. V shed 0 bases and J shed 7 bases, with 7 bases lying between them.

This clonotype ranks as medium-sized (0.01 to 0.1%). With the library built for alpha chains, this beta chain is off target and its frequency is not meaningful. V gene TRBV12-5 combines with J gene TRBJ2-6; D uncertain. V lost 4 bases and J 1 base, leaving 2 bases between the germline ends. This CDR3 region has 13 residues. The germline V gene encodes CDR1 LGHNT and CDR2 FRNRAP. The CDR3 coding sequence is TGTGCTAGTGGTTCTTCTGGGGCCAACGTCCTGACTTTC. This encodes CASGSSGANVLTF. Complete variable domain (other parts from reference TRBV12-5 and TRBJ2-6): DARVTQTPRHKVTEMGQEVTMRCQPILGHNTVFWYRQTMMQGLELLAYFRNRAPLDDSGMPKDRFSAEMPDATLATLKIQPSEPRDSAVYFCASGSSGANVLTFGAGSRLTVL.